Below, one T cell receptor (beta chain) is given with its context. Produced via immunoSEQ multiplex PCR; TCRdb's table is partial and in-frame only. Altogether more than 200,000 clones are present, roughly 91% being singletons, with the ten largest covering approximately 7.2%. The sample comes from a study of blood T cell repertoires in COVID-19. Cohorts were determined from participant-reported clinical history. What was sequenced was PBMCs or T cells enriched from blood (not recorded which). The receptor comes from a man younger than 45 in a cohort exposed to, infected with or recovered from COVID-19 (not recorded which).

CDR3 residues: CASSLNTGRSETQYF. The CDR3 bases are TGTGCCAGCAGCTTAAATACGGGGAGGTCAGAGACCCAGTACTTC. The gene calls are TRBV7-2 and TRBJ2-5; D is perhaps TRBD2 (6 bases). The CDR3 loop spans 15 amino acids. Looked up from germline, CDR1 is SGHTA and CDR2 is FQGNSA. Deletions cut 2 bases from V and 4 bases from J, with 14 bases between. Complete variable domain (other parts from reference TRBV7-2 and TRBJ2-5): GAGVSQSPSNKVTEKGKDVELRCDPISGHTALYWYRQSLGQGLEFLIYFQGNSAPDKSGLPSDRFSAERTGGSVSTLTIQRTQQEDSAVYLCASSLNTGRSETQYFGPGTRLLVL.